This T cell receptor beta chain was retrieved from a study of T-cell reconstitution after alpha-beta-depleted transplantation in children. During its preparation, the TCRbeta library received unique molecular identifiers. TCRdb used MiXCR to reprocess the PCR reads, holding one entry per CDR3 protein. Among roughly 100,000 distinct CDR3 sequences listed, roughly 8% were seen once. In germline, CDR1 is KGHSH, CDR2 LQKENI. The CDR3 totals 16 residues. Unmatched junction bases numbered 9, after V lost 1 base and J lost 3 bases. This clonotype has ten or more counts. The rearrangement uses TRBV18 and TRBJ2-7; 7 bases align to TRBD1. Sequences were derived from PBMCs from the stem cell graft donor, sampled from the stem cell graft. The sequence was collected from a human donor who donated a stem cell graft to a child with congenital amegakaryocytic thrombocytopenia. In nucleotides, the CDR3 is TGTGCCAGCTCACCACGGGACAGTCCCTACAACTACGAGCAGTACTTC. Translated: CASSPRDSPYNYEQYF.